The 20 T cell receptor beta chains below all came from one sample that was sequenced in a study of identical twins. MiXCR, run by TCRdb on the 5' RACE reads, gives a single entry per CDR3 protein. Of 500,000 or so distinct CDR3 sequences listed, 12% to 15% are singletons. The data also belong to a second study, concerning yellow fever vaccine responses in identical twins.

Sequencing was performed on CD4+ T cells sorted from blood. The receptors here all came from a woman aged 18-30 years in good health.

The CDR3 region is CAISDYSEQFF. The CDR3 DNA sequence: TGTGCCATCAGTGATTATTCTGAGCAGTTCTTC. The chain combines TRBV10-3 with TRBJ2-1; no clear D. Between the trimmed V and J ends, which lost 3 bases and 9 bases, there was a span of 6 bases. Germline lookup yields CDR1 ENHRY and CDR2 SYGVKD. This CDR3 has 11 amino acids.

This clonotype came up a few times. V is TRBV20-1 and J is TRBJ1-1; the D is unclear. The CDR3 has 12 residues. V shed 3 bases and J shed 1 base, with 6 bases lying between them. The germline gives CDR1 DFQATT, CDR2 SNEGSKA (reference sequence). As DNA, the CDR3 is TGCAGTGCTAGGACGGCGAACACTGAAGCTTTCTTT. Translated, it gives CSARTANTEAFF.

This clonotype was observed a handful of times. The chain couples TRBV6-2 or TRBV6-3 to TRBJ2-5, with 9 bases identical to TRBD1. CDR3 size: 15 residues. The trim removed 5 bases at V and 4 bases at J, leaving 8 bases unmatched. Looked up from germline, CDR1 is MNHEY and CDR2 is SVGEGT. The CDR3 nucleotides are TGTGCCAGCAGTCCACTCGGGACAGGGACAGAGACCCAGTACTTC. This translates into CASSPLGTGTETQYF.

The CDR3 reads CASSRGQVGYGYTF. CDR3 in DNA: TGTGCCAGCAGTCGGGGCCAGGTGGGCTATGGCTACACCTTC. The rearrangement links TRBV3-1 to TRBJ1-2; perhaps TRBD1 as D (5 bases). Trimming removed 6 bases at V and 4 bases at J, with 15 bases between. Germline lookup yields CDR1 LGHDT and CDR2 YNNKEL (reference sequence). There are 14 residues in the CDR3.

V and J are TRBV12-3 or TRBV12-4 and TRBJ2-3; TRBD2 might be the D (5 bases). This CDR3 contains 15 residues. The V and J ends lost 6 bases and 6 bases respectively, with 19 bases between them. CDR3 DNA: TGTGCCAGCAGGGCCGGGGAAGTCCTTCGGGATACGCAGTATTTT. Translating it yields CASRAGEVLRDTQYF.

The chain is built from TRBV6-2 or TRBV6-3 and TRBJ2-3; possibly TRBD2 for D (5 bases). The CDR3 extends over 13 amino acids. Deletions cut 4 bases from V and 8 bases from J, with 13 bases between. CDR1 and CDR2 (germline): MNHEY, SVGEGT. In DNA form, the CDR3 reads TGTGCCAGCAGTTTAGCGTGGAGGAGTACGCAGTATTTT. It codes for CASSLAWRSTQYF.

The chain's CDR3 is CASSALAGGPVEQYF. The CDR3 DNA reads TGTGCCAGCAGTGCACTAGCGGGAGGGCCAGTCGAGCAGTACTTC. The J gene is TRBJ2-7, the V gene TRBV27, with 13 nucleotides matching TRBD2. J lost 6 bases, V lost 5 bases, and 7 bases had no gene match. The V gene's germline CDR1 is MNHEY and CDR2 SMNVEV (reference sequence). The CDR3 contains 15 residues.

Only a few counts were recorded for this clonotype. The chain joins TRBV7-9 to TRBJ2-1; D call uncertain. Germline V CDR1 and CDR2: SEHNR, FQNEAQ (reference sequence). The V end was cut by 3 bases, the J end by 9 bases, with 15 bases between. The length of the CDR3 is 14 residues. The CDR3 DNA sequence: TGTGCCAGCAGCTTTGGACCTTTCTTGATTGAGCAGTTCTTC. This encodes CASSFGPFLIEQFF.

This clonotype was counted between two and nine times. The V call is TRBV2, the J call TRBJ2-7; 8 positions agree with TRBD1. This CDR3 is 14 amino acids long. CDR1 SNHLY and CDR2 FYNNEI come from the germline V gene. V dropped 4 bases and J dropped 7; count of bases not matched to a gene: 9. Here the CDR3 DNA reads TGTGCCAGCAGTGTGACAGGGGCGCCGGGGGAGCAGTACTTC. This sequence encodes CASSVTGAPGEQYF.

In this sample, this clonotype turned up many times. The gene calls are TRBV7-9 and TRBJ2-2; 7 nucleotides agree with TRBD2. The CDR3 consists of 15 residues. The germline CDR1 and CDR2 sequences are SEHNR and FQNEAQ (reference sequence). Trimming at V came to 6 bases and at J to 2 bases, leaving 6 bases not matched to a gene. The CDR3 is CASRIGLGNTGELFF. The CDR3 DNA reads as TGTGCCAGCAGAATAGGACTAGGCAACACCGGGGAGCTGTTTTTT.

This clonotype was seen more than once but under ten times. The V call is TRBV24-1, the J call TRBJ1-1; 9 bases are a match to TRBD1. V lost 3 bases and J lost 1; bases outside the gene matches: 2. The V gene's germline CDR1 is KGHDR and CDR2 SFDVKD. The CDR3 totals 15 residues. The CDR3 protein is CATSDETGGNTEAFF. The CDR3 bases are TGTGCCACCAGTGATGAGACAGGGGGGAACACTGAAGCTTTCTTT.

This clonotype showed up just a few times. J is TRBJ2-6 and V is TRBV11-2, with D possibly matching TRBD2 (5 bases). Trimming removed 7 bases from V and 3 bases from J, with 31 bases in between. The CDR3 contains 21 residues. CDR1 and CDR2 from the germline V gene are SGHAT and FQNNGV. CDR3 in DNA: TGTGCCAGCACCAGACCCCAGAGAAGCGACGGAGGATTTGTTGGGGCCAACGTCCTGACTTTC. It yields the protein CASTRPQRSDGGFVGANVLTF.

This clonotype was recorded a few times. This chain uses TRBV14 with TRBJ2-5; no reliable D call. The CDR3 is 15 residues long. With 0 bases removed from V and 1 base from J, the gap between germline ends came to 9 bases. The germline gives CDR1 SGHDN, CDR2 FVKESK. CDR3 region: CASSQDILTQETQYF. The CDR3 nucleotides are TGTGCCAGCAGCCAAGATATTTTGACCCAAGAGACCCAGTACTTC.

This clonotype was picked up many times. This rearrangement joins TRBV5-1 to TRBJ2-3; D unresolved. This CDR3 contains 15 residues. Germline V gives CDR1 SGHRS, CDR2 YFSETQ. With 6 bases removed from V and 2 bases from J, the gap between germline ends came to 16 bases. The DNA for the CDR3 is TGCGCCAGCACCCAACTGGCAGTAACCACAGATACGCAGTATTTT. Its translation is CASTQLAVTTDTQYF.

The rearrangement links TRBV11-2 to TRBJ2-7, with 9 nucleotides matching TRBD2. Germline CDR1 SGHAT, CDR2 FQNNGV. The CDR3 loop spans 16 amino acids. The V and J ends lost 1 base and 2 bases, in that order; junction bases with no gene match: 6. CDR3 in amino acids: CASSLGKTSGPYEQYF. In DNA form, the CDR3 reads TGTGCCAGCAGCTTAGGGAAGACTAGCGGCCCCTACGAGCAGTACTTC.

This sequence joins TRBV2 and TRBJ1-2, with D unclear. The CDR3 has 13 residues. Trimming stripped 4 bases from V and 4 bases from J, with 10 bases between. The V gene's germline CDR1 is SNHLY and CDR2 FYNNEI. CDR3 residues: CASSGDRAYGYTF. CDR3 bases: TGTGCCAGCAGTGGAGATAGGGCCTATGGCTACACCTTC.

This clonotype occurred a few times. This chain links TRBV20-1 with TRBJ1-2, with D maybe TRBD1 (6 bases). Trimming cost V 8 bases and J 6 bases, with 19 bases left between them. The CDR3 sequence is 13 residues long. Looked up from germline, CDR1 is DFQATT and CDR2 is SNEGSKA (reference sequence). The CDR3 loop is CSPGGYRADGYTF. CDR3 in DNA: TGCAGTCCAGGTGGTTACAGGGCGGATGGCTACACCTTC.

A few counts support this clonotype. The chain links TRBV24-1 to TRBJ2-2; 9 positions agree with TRBD2. The CDR3 length is 14 residues. In germline, CDR1 is KGHDR, CDR2 SFDVKD. The ends lost 5 bases at V and 4 bases at J; junction bases unmatched: 1. The DNA for the CDR3 is TGTGCCACCAGTGGACTAGCGGCCACCGGGGAGCTGTTTTTT. Translation gives CATSGLAATGELFF.

The rearrangement links TRBV6-1 to TRBJ2-7, with 10 bases that match TRBD1. Germline V gene sequence: CDR1 MNHNS, CDR2 SASEGT. CDR3 size: 15 residues. The V gene end was trimmed by 7 bases and the J gene end by 5 bases; junction bases not matched to a gene: 11. The CDR3 region has the DNA TGTGCCAGCACCTCGGGACAGGGGAATGTCCACGAGCAGTACTTC. Translation: CASTSGQGNVHEQYF.

The V call is TRBV20-1, the J call TRBJ2-3; possibly TRBD1 for D (6 bases). Trimming removed 3 bases at V and 6 bases at J, with 16 bases between. Germline V gives CDR1 DFQATT, CDR2 SNEGSKA (reference sequence). The CDR3 covers 14 residues. The CDR3 region is CSARVGATRDTQYF. The CDR3 nucleotides are TGCAGTGCTAGGGTGGGGGCGACGAGGGATACGCAGTATTTT.